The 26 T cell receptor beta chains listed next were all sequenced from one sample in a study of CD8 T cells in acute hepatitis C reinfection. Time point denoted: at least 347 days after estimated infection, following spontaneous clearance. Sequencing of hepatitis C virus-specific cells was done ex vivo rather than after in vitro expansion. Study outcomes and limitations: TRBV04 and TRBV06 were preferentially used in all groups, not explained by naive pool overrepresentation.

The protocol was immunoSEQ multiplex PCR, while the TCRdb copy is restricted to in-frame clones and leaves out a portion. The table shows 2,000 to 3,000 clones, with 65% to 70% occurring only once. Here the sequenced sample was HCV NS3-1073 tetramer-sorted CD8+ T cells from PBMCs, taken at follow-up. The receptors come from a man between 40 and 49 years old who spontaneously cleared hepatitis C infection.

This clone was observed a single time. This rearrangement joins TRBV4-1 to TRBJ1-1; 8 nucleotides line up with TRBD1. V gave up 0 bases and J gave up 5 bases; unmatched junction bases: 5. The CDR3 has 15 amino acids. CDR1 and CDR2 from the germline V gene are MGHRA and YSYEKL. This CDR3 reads CASSQDRGRRTEAFF. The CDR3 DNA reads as TGCGCCAGCAGCCAAGACAGGGGGCGGAGGACTGAAGCTTTCTTT.

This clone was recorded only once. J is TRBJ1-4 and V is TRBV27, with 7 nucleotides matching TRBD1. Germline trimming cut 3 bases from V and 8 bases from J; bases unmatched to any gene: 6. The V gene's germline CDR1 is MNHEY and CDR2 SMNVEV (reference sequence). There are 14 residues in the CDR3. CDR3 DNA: TGTGCCAGCAGTTTGGGGGACAGAAACGAAAAACTGTTTTTT. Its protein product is CASSLGDRNEKLFF.

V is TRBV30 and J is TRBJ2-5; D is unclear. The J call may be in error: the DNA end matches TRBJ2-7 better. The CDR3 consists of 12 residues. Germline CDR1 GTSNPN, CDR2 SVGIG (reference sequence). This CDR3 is CAWSIVWYEQYF. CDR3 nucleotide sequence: TGTGCCTGGAGTATCGTGTGGTACGAGCAGTACTTC.

The CDR3 reads CASREIAGGIYNEQFF. CDR3 in DNA: TGTGCCAGCAGGGAAATAGCGGGAGGGATATACAATGAGCAGTTCTTC. The chain couples TRBV2 to TRBJ2-1, with 11 bases matching TRBD2. The trim removed 6 bases at V and 4 bases at J, leaving 8 bases unmatched. CDR1 SNHLY and CDR2 FYNNEI come from the germline V gene. There are 16 residues in the CDR3.

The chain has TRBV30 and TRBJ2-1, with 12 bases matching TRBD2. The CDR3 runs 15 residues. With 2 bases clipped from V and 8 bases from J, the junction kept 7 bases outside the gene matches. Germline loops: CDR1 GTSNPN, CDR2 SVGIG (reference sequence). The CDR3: CAWSLRGLAGDEQFF. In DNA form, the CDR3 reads TGTGCCTGGAGTTTAAGGGGACTAGCGGGCGATGAGCAGTTCTTC.

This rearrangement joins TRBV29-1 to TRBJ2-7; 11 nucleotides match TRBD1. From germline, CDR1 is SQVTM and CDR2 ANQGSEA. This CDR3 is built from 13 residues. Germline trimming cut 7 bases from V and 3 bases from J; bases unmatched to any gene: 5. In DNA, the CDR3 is TGCAGCGCCGCCGGGACAGGGGGCTACGAGCAGTACTTC. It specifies CSAAGTGGYEQYF.

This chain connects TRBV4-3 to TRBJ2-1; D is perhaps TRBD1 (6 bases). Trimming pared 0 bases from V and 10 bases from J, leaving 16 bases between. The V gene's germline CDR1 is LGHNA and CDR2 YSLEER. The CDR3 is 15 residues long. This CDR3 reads CASSQEQGKWGEQFF. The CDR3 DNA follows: TGCGCCAGCAGCCAAGAGCAGGGGAAATGGGGGGAGCAGTTCTTC.

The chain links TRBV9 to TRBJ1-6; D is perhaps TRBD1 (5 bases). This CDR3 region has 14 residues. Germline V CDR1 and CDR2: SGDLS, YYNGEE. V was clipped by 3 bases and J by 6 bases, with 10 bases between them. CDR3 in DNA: TGTGCCAGCAGCGGGGGGGAGGGTAATTCACCCCTCCACTTT. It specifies CASSGGEGNSPLHF.

CDR3 amino acids: CAWSAPQNSNQPQHF. CDR3 nucleotide sequence: TGTGCCTGGAGTGCGCCCCAGAATAGCAATCAGCCCCAGCATTTT. The chain couples TRBV30 to TRBJ1-5; D is ambiguous. Germline assignment: CDR1 GTSNPN and CDR2 SVGIG (reference sequence). There are 15 residues in the CDR3. The ends were cut back, 1 base at V and 0 bases at J, with 10 bases in the middle.

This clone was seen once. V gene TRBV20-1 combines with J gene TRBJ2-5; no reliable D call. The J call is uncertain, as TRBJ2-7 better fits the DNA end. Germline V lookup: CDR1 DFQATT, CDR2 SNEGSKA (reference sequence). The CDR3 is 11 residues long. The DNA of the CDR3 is TGCAGTGCTAGTATCTTCTACGAGCAGTACTTC. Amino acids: CSASIFYEQYF.

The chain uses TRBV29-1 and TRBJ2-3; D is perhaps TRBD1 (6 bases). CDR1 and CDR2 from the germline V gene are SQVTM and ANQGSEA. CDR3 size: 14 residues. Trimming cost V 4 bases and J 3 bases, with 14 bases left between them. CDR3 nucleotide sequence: TGCAGCGTTGTACCGGGACAATGGACAGATACGCAGTATTTT. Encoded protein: CSVVPGQWTDTQYF.

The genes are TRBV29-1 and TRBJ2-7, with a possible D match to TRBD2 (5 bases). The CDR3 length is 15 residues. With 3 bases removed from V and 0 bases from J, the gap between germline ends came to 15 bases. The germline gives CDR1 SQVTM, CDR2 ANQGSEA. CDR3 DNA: TGCAGCGTTGAGGCGGGCGGATATAGCTCCTACGAGCAGTACGTC. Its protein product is CSVEAGGYSSYEQYV.

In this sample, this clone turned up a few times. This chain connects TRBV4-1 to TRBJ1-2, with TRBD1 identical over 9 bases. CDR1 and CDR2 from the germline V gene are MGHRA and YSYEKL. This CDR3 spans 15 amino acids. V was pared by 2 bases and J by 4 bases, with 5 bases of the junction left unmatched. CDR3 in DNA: TGCGCCAGCAGCCAACCTGACAGGGGGGGCTATGGCTACACCTTC. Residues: CASSQPDRGGYGYTF.

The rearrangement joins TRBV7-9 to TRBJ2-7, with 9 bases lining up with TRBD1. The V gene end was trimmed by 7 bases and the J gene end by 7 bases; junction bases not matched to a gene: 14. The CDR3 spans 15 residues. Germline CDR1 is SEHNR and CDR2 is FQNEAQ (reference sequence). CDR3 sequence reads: CASTNPGTGFHEQYF. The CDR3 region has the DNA TGTGCCAGCACCAACCCCGGGACAGGGTTCCATGAGCAGTACTTC.

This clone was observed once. CDR3 in amino acids: CSPTGRRRSSYEQYF. The CDR3 coding sequence is TGCAGCCCTACTGGGAGGCGGCGGAGCTCCTACGAGCAGTACTTC. The chain combines TRBV29-1 with TRBJ2-7, with a possible D match to TRBD2 (6 bases). Germline V gene lookup returns CDR1 SQVTM and CDR2 ANQGSEA. Trimming took 8 bases from V and 0 from J, leaving 20 bases between them. The CDR3 sequence is 15 residues long.

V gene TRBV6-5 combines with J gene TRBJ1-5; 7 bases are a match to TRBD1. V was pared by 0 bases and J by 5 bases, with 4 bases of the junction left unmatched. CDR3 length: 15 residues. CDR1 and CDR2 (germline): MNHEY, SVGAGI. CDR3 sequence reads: CASSYSRTGHQPQHF. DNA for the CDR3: TGTGCCAGCAGTTACTCGAGGACAGGACATCAGCCCCAGCATTTT.

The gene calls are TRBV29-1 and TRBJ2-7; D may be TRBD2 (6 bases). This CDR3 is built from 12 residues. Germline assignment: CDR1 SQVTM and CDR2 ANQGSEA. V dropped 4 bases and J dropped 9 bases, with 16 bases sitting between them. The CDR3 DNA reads TGCAGCGTTGTGAAGGGAGGCTTGGCGCAGTACTTC. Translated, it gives CSVVKGGLAQYF.

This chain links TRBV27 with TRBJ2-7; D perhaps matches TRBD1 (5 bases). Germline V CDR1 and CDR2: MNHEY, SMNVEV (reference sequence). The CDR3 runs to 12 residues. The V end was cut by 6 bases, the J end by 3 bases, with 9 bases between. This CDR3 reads CASSRTGYEQYF. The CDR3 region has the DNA TGTGCCAGCAGCCGTACAGGCTACGAGCAGTACTTC.

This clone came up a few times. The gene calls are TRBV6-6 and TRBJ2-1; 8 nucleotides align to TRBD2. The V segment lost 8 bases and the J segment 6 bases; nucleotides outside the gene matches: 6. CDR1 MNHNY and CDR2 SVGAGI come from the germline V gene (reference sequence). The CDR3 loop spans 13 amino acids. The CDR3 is CASGLAQSNEQFF. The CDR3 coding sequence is TGTGCCAGCGGACTAGCACAGTCCAATGAGCAGTTCTTC.

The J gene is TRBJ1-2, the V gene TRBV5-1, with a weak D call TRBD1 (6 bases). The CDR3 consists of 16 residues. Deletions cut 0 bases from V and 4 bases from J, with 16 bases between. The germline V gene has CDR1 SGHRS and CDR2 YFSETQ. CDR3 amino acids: CASSLVFQGSVYGYTF. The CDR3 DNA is TGCGCCAGCAGCTTGGTGTTTCAGGGGTCGGTCTATGGCTACACCTTC.

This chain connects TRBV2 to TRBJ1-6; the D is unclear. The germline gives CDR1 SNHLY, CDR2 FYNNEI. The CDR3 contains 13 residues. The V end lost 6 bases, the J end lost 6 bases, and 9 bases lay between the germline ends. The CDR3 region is CASSGPSNSPLHF. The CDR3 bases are TGTGCCAGCAGCGGACCCTCTAATTCACCCCTCCACTTT.

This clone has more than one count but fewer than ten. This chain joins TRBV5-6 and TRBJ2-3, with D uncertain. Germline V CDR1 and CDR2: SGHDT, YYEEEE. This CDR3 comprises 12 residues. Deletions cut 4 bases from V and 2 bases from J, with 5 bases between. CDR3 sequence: CASSTDTDTQYF. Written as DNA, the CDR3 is TGTGCCAGCAGCACCGACACAGATACGCAGTATTTT.

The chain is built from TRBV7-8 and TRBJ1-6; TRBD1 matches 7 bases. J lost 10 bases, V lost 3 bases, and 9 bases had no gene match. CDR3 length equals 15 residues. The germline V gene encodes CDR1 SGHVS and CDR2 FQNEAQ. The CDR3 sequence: CASSFLEGADSPLHF. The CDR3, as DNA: TGTGCCAGCAGCTTCCTAGAGGGGGCTGACTCACCCCTCCACTTT.

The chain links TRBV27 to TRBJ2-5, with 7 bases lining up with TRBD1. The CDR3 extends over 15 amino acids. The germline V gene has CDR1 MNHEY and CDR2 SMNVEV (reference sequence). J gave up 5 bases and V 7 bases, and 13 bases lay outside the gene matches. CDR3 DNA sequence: TGTGCCAGCAACCGGGACAGCTCACTGGGGGAGACCCAGTACTTC. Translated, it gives CASNRDSSLGETQYF.

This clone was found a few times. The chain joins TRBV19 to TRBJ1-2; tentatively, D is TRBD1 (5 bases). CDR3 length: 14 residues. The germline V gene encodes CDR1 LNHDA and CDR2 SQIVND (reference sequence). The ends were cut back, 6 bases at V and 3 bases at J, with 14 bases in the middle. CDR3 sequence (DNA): TGTGCCAGTAGCCCCTGGGACGGAGACTATGGCTACACCTTC. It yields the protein CASSPWDGDYGYTF.

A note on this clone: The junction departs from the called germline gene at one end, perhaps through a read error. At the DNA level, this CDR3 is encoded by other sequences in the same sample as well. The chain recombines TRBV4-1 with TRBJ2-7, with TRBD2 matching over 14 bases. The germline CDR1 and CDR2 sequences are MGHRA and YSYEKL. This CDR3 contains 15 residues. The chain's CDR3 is CASSLGTSGSEEQYF. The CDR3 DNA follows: TGCGCCAGCAGCCTAGGGACTAGCGGGAGTGAAGAGCAGTACTTT.